Given below is one TCR beta chain in context. Generated by immunoSEQ multiplex PCR, the TCRdb table keeps only in-frame clones and is missing some. Among 250,000 to 350,000 clones listed, 86% were seen once. CDR1 and CDR2 from the germline V gene are SGHNT and YENEEA. This CDR3 has 14 amino acids. Between the trimmed V and J ends, which lost 1 base and 3 bases, there was a span of 10 bases. This sample stems from a study of blood T cell repertoires in COVID-19. Study background: Acute-phase and convalescent COVID-19 samples originated in the United States, Italy and Spain. Sample material is recorded as cDNA or gDNA derived from T cells, B-cell-depleted T cells, or PBMCs.

The chain combines TRBV11-3 with TRBJ2-7, with D tentatively TRBD2 (6 bases). The source material was peripheral blood. This TCR derives from a woman aged 25 to 39 with active or convalescent COVID-19. This CDR3 reads CASSLGGGSYEQYF. The CDR3, as DNA: TGTGCCAGCAGCTTAGGGGGAGGCAGCTACGAGCAGTACTTC.